This T cell receptor (beta chain) appears in the sequencing data of a study of human T cells and chemical hapten exposure. The study, taken as a whole, reports: High-frequency TCRs, those above 1 in 1000, stayed the same after DPC sensitization. While controls formed fewer of them, expanded TCRs formed significantly more large CDR3 similarity clusters.

Time point given: patch test 1, 2 weeks after DPC sensitization. As to treatment: therapeutic diphenylcyclopropenone sensitization with weekly scalp DPC. Non-pregnant alopecia patients aged 18 to 70, suitable for DPC therapy. Authors' methods: Sample TCR totals centred on a median of approximately 96,000, ranging roughly 23,224 to 690,600. TCRdb reprocessed the RACE reads via MiXCR and lists one record per CDR3 protein. What appears here as the V and J calls and clone size reflects TCRdb's work, not the paper's. The repertoire includes tens of thousands of distinct CDR3 sequences, approximately 8% of them detected once, and roughly 1.5% sits in the top ten. Germline trimming cut 3 bases from V and 0 bases from J; bases unmatched to any gene: 15. There are 19 residues in the CDR3. Germline V gene sequence: CDR1 SGHDN, CDR2 FVKESK. There are many counts of this clonotype. The antigen is undetermined.

Specimen: whole blood, collected in connection with sensitization to the hapten diphenylcyclopropenone (DPC). The rearrangement uses TRBV14 and TRBJ1-1; TRBD1 matches 8 bases. The source is a young woman with alopecia areata. Some clones in this sample may be carry-over from other donors' samples. The CDR3 nucleotides read TGTGCCAGCAGCCACGGACAGGGAGCCCCATGGAAGATGAACACTGAAGCTTTCTTT. It encodes CASSHGQGAPWKMNTEAFF.